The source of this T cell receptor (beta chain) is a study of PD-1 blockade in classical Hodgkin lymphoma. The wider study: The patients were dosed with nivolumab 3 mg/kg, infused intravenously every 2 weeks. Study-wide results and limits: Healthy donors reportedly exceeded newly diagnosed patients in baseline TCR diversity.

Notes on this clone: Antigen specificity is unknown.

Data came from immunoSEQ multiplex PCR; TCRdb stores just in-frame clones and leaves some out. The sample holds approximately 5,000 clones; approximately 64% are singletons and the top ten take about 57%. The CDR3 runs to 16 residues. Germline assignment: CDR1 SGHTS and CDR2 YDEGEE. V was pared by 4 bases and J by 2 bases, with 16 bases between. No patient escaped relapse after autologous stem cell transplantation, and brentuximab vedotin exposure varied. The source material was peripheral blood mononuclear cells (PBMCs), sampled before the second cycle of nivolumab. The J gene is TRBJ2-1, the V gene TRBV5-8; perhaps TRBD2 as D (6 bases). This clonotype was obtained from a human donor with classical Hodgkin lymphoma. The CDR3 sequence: CASSPTEDYTYNEQFF. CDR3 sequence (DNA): TGTGCCAGCAGCCCCACGGAGGACTATACCTACAATGAGCAGTTCTTC.